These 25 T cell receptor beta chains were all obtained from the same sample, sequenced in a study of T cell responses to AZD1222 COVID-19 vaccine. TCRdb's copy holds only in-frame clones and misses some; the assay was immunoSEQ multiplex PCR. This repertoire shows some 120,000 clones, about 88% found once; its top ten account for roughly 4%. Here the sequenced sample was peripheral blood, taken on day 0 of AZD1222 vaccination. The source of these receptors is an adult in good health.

CDR3 DNA: TGTGCCAGCAGCCAAGATCTGGCGCGCAATGAGCAGTTCTTC. As protein: CASSQDLARNEQFF. The V and J genes are TRBV4-2 and TRBJ2-1, with unresolved D. The CDR3 is 14 residues long. Germline V CDR1 and CDR2: LGHNA, YNFKEQ. Deletions cut 0 bases from V and 6 bases from J, with 9 bases between.

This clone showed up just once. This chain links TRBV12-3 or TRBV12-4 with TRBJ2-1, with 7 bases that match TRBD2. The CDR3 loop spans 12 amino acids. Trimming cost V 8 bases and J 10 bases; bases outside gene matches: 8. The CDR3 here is CASGAGVKEQFF. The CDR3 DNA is TGTGCCAGCGGGGCGGGAGTAAAAGAGCAGTTCTTC.

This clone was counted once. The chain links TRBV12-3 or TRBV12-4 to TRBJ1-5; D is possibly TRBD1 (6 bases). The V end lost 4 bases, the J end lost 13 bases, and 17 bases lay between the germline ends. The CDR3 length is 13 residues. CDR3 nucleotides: TGTGCCAGCAGTTCCCGAGCCGCAGGGGCTCAGCATTTT. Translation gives CASSSRAAGAQHF.

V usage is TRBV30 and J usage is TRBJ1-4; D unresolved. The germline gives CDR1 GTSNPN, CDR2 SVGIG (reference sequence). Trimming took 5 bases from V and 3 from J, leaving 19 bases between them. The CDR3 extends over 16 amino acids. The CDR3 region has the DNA TGTGCCTGGGACGCTGAAACAGCAACTTCTAATGAAAAACTGTTTTTT. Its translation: CAWDAETATSNEKLFF.

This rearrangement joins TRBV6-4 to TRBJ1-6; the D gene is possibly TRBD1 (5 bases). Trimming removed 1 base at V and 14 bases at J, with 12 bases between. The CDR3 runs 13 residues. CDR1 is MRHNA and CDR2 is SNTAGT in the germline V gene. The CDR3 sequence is CASSDFSGGALHF. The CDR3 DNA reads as TGTGCCAGCAGTGACTTCAGTGGAGGGGCCCTCCACTTT.

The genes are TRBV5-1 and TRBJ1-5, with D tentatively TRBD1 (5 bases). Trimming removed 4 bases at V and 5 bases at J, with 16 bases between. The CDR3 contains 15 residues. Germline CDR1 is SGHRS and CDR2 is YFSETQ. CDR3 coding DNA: TGCGCCAGCAGCCGGGACCCCCGGGGGGATCAGCCCCAGCATTTT. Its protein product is CASSRDPRGDQPQHF.

CDR3 in DNA: TGTGCCACCAGCAGAGAGAGGACAGGACCCTGGGGGGAGCAGTACTTC. Translating gives CATSRERTGPWGEQYF. V and J are TRBV15 and TRBJ2-7, with 7 positions matching TRBD1. The ends lost 0 bases at V and 7 bases at J; junction bases unmatched: 12. The CDR3 loop spans 16 amino acids. The germline V gene encodes CDR1 LNHNV and CDR2 YYDKDF (reference sequence).

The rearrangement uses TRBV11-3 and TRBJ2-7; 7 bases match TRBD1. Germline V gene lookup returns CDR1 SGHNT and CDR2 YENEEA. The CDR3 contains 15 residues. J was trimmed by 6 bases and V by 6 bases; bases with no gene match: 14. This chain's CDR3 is CASSIGTDPASEQYF. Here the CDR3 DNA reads TGTGCCAGCAGTATAGGGACAGACCCAGCGAGCGAGCAGTACTTC.

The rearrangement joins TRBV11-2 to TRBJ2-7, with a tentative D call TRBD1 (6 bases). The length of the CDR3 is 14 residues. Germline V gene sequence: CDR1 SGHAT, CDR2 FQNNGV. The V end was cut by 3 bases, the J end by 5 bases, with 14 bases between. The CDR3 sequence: CASSFSDRNDEQYF. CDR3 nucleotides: TGTGCCAGCAGCTTCAGTGACAGGAATGACGAGCAGTACTTC.

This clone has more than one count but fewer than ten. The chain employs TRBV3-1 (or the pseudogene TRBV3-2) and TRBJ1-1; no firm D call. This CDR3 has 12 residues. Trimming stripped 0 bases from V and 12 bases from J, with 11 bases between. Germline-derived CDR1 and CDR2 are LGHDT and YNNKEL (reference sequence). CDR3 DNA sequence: TGTGCCAGCAGCCAAGATCGGGTGACCCCTTTCTTT. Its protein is CASSQDRVTPFF.

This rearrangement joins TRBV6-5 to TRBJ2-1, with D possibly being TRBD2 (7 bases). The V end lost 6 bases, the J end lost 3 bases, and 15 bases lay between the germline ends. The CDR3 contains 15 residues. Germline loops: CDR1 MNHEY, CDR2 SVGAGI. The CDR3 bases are TGTGCCAGCAGCCTTAGGGGGGGCGACTACAATGAGCAGTTCTTC. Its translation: CASSLRGGDYNEQFF.

As DNA, the CDR3 is TGTGCCAGCAGTTTAATACTGGGCACAGATACGCAGTATTTT. This gives the protein CASSLILGTDTQYF. V is TRBV28 and J is TRBJ2-3; D is uncertain. V was trimmed by 2 bases and J by 1 base, leaving 7 bases between them. The CDR3 contains 14 residues. The V gene's germline CDR1 is MDHEN and CDR2 SYDVKM.

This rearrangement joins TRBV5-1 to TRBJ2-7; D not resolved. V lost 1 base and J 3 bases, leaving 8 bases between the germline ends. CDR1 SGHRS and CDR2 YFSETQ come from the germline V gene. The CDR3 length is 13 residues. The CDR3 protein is CASSLLSGYEQYF. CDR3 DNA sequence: TGCGCCAGCAGCTTGTTGTCAGGCTACGAGCAGTACTTC.

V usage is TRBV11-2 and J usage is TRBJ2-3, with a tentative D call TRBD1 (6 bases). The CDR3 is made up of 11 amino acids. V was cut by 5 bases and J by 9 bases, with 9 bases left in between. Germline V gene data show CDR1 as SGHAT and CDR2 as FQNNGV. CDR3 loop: CASSQGTTQYF. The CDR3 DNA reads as TGTGCCAGCAGCCAGGGGACCACGCAGTATTTT. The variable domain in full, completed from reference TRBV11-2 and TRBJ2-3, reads EAGVAQSPRYKIIEKRQSVAFWCNPISGHATLYWYQQILGQGPKLLIQFQNNGVVDDSQLPKDRFSAERLKGVDSTLKIQPAKLEDSAVYLCASSQGTTQYFGPGTRLTVL.

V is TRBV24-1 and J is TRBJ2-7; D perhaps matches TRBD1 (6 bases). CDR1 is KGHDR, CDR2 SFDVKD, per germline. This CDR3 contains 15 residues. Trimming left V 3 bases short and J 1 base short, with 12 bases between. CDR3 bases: TGTGCCACCAGTGATATCCCGGGACATTCCTACGAGCAGTACTTC. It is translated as CATSDIPGHSYEQYF.

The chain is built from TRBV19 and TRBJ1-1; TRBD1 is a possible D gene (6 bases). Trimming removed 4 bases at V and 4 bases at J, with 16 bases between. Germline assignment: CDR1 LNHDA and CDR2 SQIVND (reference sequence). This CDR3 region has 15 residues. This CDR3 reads CASSTPLGASTEAFF. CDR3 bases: TGTGCCAGTAGTACCCCATTGGGGGCTAGCACTGAAGCTTTCTTT.

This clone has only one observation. The CDR3 region has the DNA TGTGCCAGCAGTTACACGGCCGCGCAGGCTGGAAACACCATATATTTT. Protein: CASSYTAAQAGNTIYF. The rearrangement links TRBV6-6 to TRBJ1-3; D call uncertain. Germline V gives CDR1 MNHNY, CDR2 SVGAGI (reference sequence). V lost 2 bases to trimming and J lost 2 bases, with 13 bases between them. The CDR3 runs to 16 residues.

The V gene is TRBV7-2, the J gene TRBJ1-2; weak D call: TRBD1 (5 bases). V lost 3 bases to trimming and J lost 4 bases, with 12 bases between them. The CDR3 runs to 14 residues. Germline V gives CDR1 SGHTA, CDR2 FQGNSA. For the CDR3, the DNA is TGTGCCAGCAGCTTCTCGGGGGAGGGCTATGGCTACACCTTC. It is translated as CASSFSGEGYGYTF. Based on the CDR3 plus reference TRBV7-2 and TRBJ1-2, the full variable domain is GAGVSQSPSNKVTEKGKDVELRCDPISGHTALYWYRQSLGQGLEFLIYFQGNSAPDKSGLPSDRFSAERTGGSVSTLTIQRTQQEDSAVYLCASSFSGEGYGYTFGSGTRLTVV.

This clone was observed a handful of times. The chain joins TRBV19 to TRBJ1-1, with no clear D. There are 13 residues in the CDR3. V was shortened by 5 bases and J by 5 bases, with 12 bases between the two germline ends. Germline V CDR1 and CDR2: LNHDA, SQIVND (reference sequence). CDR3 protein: CASSPGGRTEAFF. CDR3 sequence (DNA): TGTGCCAGTAGTCCCGGAGGGCGTACTGAAGCTTTCTTT. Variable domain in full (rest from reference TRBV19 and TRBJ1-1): DGGITQSPKYLFRKEGQNVTLSCEQNLNHDAMYWYRQDPGQGLRLIYYSQIVNDFQKGDIAEGYSVSREKKESFPLTVTSAQKNPTAFYLCASSPGGRTEAFFGQGTRLTVV.

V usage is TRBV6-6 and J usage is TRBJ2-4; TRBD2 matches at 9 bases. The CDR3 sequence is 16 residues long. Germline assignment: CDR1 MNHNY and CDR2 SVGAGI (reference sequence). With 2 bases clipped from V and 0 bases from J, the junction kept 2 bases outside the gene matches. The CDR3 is CASSYLAGLAKNIQYF. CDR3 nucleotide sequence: TGTGCCAGCAGTTACCTAGCGGGGCTAGCCAAAAACATTCAGTACTTC.

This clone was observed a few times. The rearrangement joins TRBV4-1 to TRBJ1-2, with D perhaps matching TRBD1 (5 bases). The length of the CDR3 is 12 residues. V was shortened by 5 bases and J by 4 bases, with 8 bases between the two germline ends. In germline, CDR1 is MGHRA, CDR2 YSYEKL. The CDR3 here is CASSWGFYGYTF. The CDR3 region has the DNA TGCGCCAGCAGCTGGGGGTTCTATGGCTACACCTTC.

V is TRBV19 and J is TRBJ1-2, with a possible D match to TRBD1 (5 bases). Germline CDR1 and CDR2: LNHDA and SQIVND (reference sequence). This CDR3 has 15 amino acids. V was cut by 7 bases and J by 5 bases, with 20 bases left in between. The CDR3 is CASIHGGGRGYGYTF. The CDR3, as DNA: TGTGCCAGTATCCATGGCGGGGGAAGAGGTTATGGCTACACCTTC.

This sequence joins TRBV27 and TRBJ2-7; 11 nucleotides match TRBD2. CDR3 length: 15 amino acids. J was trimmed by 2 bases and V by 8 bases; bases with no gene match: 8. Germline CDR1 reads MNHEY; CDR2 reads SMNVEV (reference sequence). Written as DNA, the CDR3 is TGTGCCAGCGGGACTAGCGGTTTCTCCCCCTACGAGCAGTACTTC. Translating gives CASGTSGFSPYEQYF.

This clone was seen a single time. The CDR3 bases are TGTGCCAGCAGTTACTCGCCACGCACCTCTGGAAACACCATATATTTT. Amino acid sequence: CASSYSPRTSGNTIYF. The J gene is TRBJ1-3, the V gene TRBV6-5; D is uncertain. This CDR3 has 16 residues. Germline CDR1 reads MNHEY; CDR2 reads SVGAGI. The V end lost 0 bases, the J end lost 0 bases, and 9 bases lay between the germline ends.

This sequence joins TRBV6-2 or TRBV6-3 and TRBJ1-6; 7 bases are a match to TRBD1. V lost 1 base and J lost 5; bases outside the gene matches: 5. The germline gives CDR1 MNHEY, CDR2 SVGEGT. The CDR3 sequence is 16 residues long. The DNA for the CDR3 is TGTGCCAGCAGTTACTACGGGACAGATGATAATTCACCCCTCCACTTT. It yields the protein CASSYYGTDDNSPLHF.